The 3 T cell receptor beta chains below come from one sample, sequenced in a study of blood T cell repertoires in COVID-19. TCRdb's table, derived via immunoSEQ multiplex PCR, lists solely in-frame clones and lacks some. Of a few hundred thousand clones listed, about 80% were seen once; the top ten hold about a sixth. The sample comprised peripheral blood. Receptors were obtained from a person between 65 and 79 years old with COVID-19, enrolled during active disease.

The chain has TRBV5-1 and TRBJ2-2; 8 bases are shared with TRBD1. Looked up from germline, CDR1 is SGHRS and CDR2 is YFSETQ. Losses at the gene ends were 0 bases for V and 3 bases for J; bases not matched to a gene: 1. The CDR3 has 15 residues. CDR3 DNA sequence: TGCGCCAGCAGCTTGGTGGACAGGGACACCGGGGAGCTGTTTTTT. It yields the protein CASSLVDRDTGELFF.

There are a few counts of this clone. V and J are TRBV24-1 and TRBJ1-3, with a weak D call TRBD1 (6 bases). V shed 3 bases and J shed 1 base, with 9 bases lying between them. The CDR3 extends over 15 amino acids. Looked up from germline, CDR1 is KGHDR and CDR2 is SFDVKD. Written as DNA, the CDR3 is TGTGCCACCAGTGATCATCAGGGGTCTGGAAACACCATATATTTT. Encoded protein: CATSDHQGSGNTIYF.

V gene TRBV9 combines with J gene TRBJ2-4; D might be TRBD2 (7 bases). Trimming stripped 0 bases from V and 3 bases from J, with 13 bases between. The CDR3 runs 16 residues. Germline V gene sequence: CDR1 SGDLS, CDR2 YYNGEE. The CDR3 nucleotides are TGTGCCAGCAGCGTAGGCCAGGGAGGGGGCAAAAACATTCAGTACTTC. It translates to CASSVGQGGGKNIQYF.